This T cell receptor (beta chain) was sequenced in a study of blood T cells in healthy people across ages. Study summary: Template switching picked up about one barcoded beta molecule for each two T cells.

This clonotype has only a few counts. The antigen is not known. The second PCR ran roughly 7 to 12 cycles with a sample-barcoded 5' primer and J-beta primers. TCRdb recomputed calls from the 5' RACE reads with MiXCR, one row per CDR3 protein. The sample contains roughly 1.6 million distinct CDR3 sequences, 34% of which appear only once. Study outcomes and limitations: CMV infection status of these donors was not known. As age increased, TCR beta diversity per million T cells fell in a roughly linear fashion.

Germline CDR1 and CDR2: MNHNS and SASEGT. The CDR3 covers 13 residues. V gave up 10 bases and J gave up 7 bases; unmatched junction bases: 9. This clonotype originated in a woman aged 25 to 45 in good health. The gene calls are TRBV6-1 and TRBJ2-5; 10 bases agree with TRBD1. Sequenced sample: blood. CDR3 nucleotides: TGTGCCATGGGACAGGGGCGTCAATGGACCCAGTACTTC. Translated, it gives CAMGQGRQWTQYF.